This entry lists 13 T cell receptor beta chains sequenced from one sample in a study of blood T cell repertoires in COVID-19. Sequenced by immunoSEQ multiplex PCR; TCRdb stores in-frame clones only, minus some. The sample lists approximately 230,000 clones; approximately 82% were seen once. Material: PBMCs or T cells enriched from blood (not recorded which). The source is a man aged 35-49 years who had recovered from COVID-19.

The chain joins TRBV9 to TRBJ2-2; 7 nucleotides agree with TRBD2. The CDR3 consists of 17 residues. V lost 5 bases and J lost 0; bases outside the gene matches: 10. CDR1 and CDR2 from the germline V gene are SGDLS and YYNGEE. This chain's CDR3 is CASSGRWGGPNTGELFF. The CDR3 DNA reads TGTGCCAGCAGTGGGCGTTGGGGGGGACCGAACACCGGGGAGCTGTTTTTT. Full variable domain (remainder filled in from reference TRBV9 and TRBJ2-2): DSGVTQTPKHLITATGQRVTLRCSPRSGDLSVYWYQQSLDQGLQFLIQYYNGEERAKGNILERFSAQQFPDLHSELNLSSLELGDSALYFCASSGRWGGPNTGELFFGEGSRLTVL.

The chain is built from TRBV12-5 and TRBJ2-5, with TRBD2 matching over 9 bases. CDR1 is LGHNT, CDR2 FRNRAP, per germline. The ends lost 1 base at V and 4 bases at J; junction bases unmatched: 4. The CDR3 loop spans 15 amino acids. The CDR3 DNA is TGTGCTAGTGGTTTGGCTGCGGGGGGGGCAGAGACCCAGTACTTC. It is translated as CASGLAAGGAETQYF.

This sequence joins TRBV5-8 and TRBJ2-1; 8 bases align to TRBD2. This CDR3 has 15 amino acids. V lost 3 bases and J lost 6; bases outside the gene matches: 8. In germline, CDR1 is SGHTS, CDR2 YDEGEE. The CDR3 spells CASSYPLAEVNEQFF. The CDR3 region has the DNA TGTGCCAGCAGCTACCCACTAGCGGAGGTCAATGAGCAGTTCTTC.

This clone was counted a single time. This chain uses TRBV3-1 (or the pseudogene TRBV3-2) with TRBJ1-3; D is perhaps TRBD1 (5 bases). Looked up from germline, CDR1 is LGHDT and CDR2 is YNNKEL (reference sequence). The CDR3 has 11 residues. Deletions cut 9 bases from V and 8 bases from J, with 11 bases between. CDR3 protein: CASWGGDTIYF. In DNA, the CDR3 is TGTGCCAGTTGGGGGGGGGACACCATATATTTT.

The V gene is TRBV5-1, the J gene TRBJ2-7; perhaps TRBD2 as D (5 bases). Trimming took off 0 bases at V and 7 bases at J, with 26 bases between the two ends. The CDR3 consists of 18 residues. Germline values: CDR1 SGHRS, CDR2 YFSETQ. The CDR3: CASSLASGGFSLSREQYF. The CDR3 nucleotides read TGCGCCAGCAGCTTGGCGTCCGGCGGGTTCTCCCTTTCGAGGGAGCAGTACTTC.

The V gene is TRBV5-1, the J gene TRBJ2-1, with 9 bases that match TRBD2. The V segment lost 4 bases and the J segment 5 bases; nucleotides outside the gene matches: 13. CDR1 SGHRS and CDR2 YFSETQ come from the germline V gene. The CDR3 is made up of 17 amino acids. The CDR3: CASSGWSGSGRNNEQFF. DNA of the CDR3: TGCGCCAGCAGCGGGTGGAGCGGGAGCGGGAGGAACAATGAGCAGTTCTTC. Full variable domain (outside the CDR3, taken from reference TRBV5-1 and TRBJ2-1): KAGVTQTPRYLIKTRGQQVTLSCSPISGHRSVSWYQQTPGQGLQFLFEYFSETQRNKGNFPGRFSGRQFSNSRSEMNVSTLELGDSALYLCASSGWSGSGRNNEQFFGPGTRLTVL.

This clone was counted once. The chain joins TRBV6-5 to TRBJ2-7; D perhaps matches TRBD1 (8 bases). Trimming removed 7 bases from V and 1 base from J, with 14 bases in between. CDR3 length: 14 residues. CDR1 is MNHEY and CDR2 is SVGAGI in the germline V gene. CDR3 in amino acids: CASTEQGGSYEQYF. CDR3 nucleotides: TGTGCCAGCACCGAACAGGGGGGGTCCTACGAGCAGTACTTC.

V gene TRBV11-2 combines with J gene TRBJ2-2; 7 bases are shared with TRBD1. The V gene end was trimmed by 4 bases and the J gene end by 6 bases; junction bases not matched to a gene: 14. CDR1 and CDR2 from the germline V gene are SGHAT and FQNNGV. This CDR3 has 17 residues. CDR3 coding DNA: TGTGCCAGCAGCTCACTCCTAGACAGGGCCCGATCCGGGGAGCTGTTTTTT. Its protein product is CASSSLLDRARSGELFF.

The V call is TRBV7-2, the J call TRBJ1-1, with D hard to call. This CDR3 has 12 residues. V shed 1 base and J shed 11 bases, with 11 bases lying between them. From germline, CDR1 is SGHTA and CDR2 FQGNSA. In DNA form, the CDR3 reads TGTGCCAGCAGCTTAGAATTTCCCCCGGCTTTCTTT. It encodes CASSLEFPPAFF. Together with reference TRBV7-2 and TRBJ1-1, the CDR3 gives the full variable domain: GAGVSQSPSNKVTEKGKDVELRCDPISGHTALYWYRQSLGQGLEFLIYFQGNSAPDKSGLPSDRFSAERTGGSVSTLTIQRTQQEDSAVYLCASSLEFPPAFFGQGTRLTVV.

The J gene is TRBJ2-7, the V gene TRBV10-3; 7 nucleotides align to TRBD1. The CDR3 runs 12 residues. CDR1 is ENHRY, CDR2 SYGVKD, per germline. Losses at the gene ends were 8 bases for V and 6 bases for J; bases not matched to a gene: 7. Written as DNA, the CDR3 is TGTGCCATCTCACAGGGGTCGGCCGAGCAGTACTTC. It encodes CAISQGSAEQYF.

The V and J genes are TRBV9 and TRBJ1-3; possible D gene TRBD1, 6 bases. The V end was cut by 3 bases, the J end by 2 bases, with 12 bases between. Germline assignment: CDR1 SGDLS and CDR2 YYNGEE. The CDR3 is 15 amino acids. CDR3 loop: CASSAQQGTGNTIYF. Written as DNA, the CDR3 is TGTGCCAGCAGCGCCCAGCAGGGGACTGGAAACACCATATATTTT.

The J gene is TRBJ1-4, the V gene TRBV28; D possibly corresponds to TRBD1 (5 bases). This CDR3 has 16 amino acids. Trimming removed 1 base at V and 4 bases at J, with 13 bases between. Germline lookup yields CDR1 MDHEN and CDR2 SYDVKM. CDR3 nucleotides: TGTGCCAGCAGTTTATTGAGAGGCGGGGGTAATGAAAAACTGTTTTTT. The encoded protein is CASSLLRGGGNEKLFF.

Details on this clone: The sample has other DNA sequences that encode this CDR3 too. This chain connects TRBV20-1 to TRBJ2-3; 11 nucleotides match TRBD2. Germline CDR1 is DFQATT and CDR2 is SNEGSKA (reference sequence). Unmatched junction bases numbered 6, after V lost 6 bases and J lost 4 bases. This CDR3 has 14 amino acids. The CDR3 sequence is CSASSGRAADTQYF. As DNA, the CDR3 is TGCAGTGCCAGTAGCGGGAGGGCCGCAGATACGCAGTATTTT.